A selection of T cell receptor beta chains follows, all from one sample in a study of blood T cell repertoires in COVID-19. Measured with immunoSEQ multiplex PCR; TCRdb has only the in-frame clones, and not every one. This table has 300,000 to 350,000 clones, nearly 90% appearing once. Sequenced: PBMCs or T cells enriched from blood (not recorded which). The receptors derive from a woman younger than 45 who had recovered from COVID-19. Each CDR3 is given with its conserved first and last residue. Each record gives: clone size, V gene, J gene, D gene, CDR3 protein, CDR3 DNA. D genes are given only for firm matches. Only part of the rows carry a size: once, few, many, or a class if the clone is expanded.

>-|TRBV5-1|TRBJ2-1|-
CASSLFRGNEQFF
TGCGCCAGCAGCTTATTCAGGGGCAATGAGCAGTTCTTC
>-|TRBV2|TRBJ2-5|-
CASSEYREETQYF
TGTGCCAGCAGTGAATATCGGGAAGAGACCCAGTACTTC
>-|TRBV21-1|TRBJ2-3|-
CASSKALLTSGSEPSSTDTQYF
TGTGCCAGCAGCAAAGCGTTGTTGACTAGCGGGAGCGAGCCGAGTAGCACAGATACGCAGTATTTT
>once|TRBV6-1|TRBJ1-4|-
CASSEARRVPEKLFF
TGTGCCAGCAGTGAAGCGCGGAGGGTCCCAGAAAAACTGTTTTTT
>-|TRBV27|TRBJ2-3|-
CASSLGRIGRPSTQDTQYF
TGTGCCAGCAGTCTAGGGCGGATAGGGAGGCCTAGCACGCAAGATACGCAGTATTTT
>once|TRBV7-6|TRBJ2-1|TRBD2
CASSLSPGGPNEQFF
TGTGCCAGCAGCTTAAGTCCGGGAGGGCCCAATGAGCAGTTCTTC
>-|TRBV7-6|TRBJ2-5|-
CASSLAETQYF
TGTGCCAGCAGCCTGGCCGAGACCCAGTACTTC
>-|TRBV6-1|TRBJ2-3|-
CASSEGVASTDTQYF
TGTGCCAGCAGTGAAGGCGTAGCAAGCACAGATACGCAGTATTTT
>-|TRBV6-5|TRBJ1-1|-
CANYPGLPNTEAFF
TGTGCCAACTATCCGGGACTGCCGAACACTGAAGCTTTCTTT
>-|TRBV28|TRBJ1-2|-
CARKSPGGSYGYTF
TGTGCCAGAAAAAGTCCGGGGGGCAGCTATGGCTACACCTTC
>-|TRBV6-1|TRBJ1-5|TRBD1
CASSDGQGGGQPQHF
TGTGCCAGCAGTGATGGACAGGGGGGAGGTCAGCCCCAGCATTTT
>-|TRBV6-2/TRBV6-3|TRBJ2-4|TRBD2
CASSTGTNHLNIQYF
TGTGCCAGCAGTACTGGGACTAATCACTTGAACATTCAGTACTTC
>-|TRBV3-1/TRBV3-2|TRBJ2-5|TRBD2
CASTRGLAGGTQYF
TGTGCCAGCACACGCGGACTAGCGGGAGGGACCCAGTACTTC
>-|TRBV5-1|TRBJ2-5|-
CASSLGVAVRETQYF
TGCGCCAGCAGCTTGGGAGTAGCTGTCCGGGAGACCCAGTACTTC
>-|TRBV6-1|TRBJ2-7|TRBD2
CASSEGPGLAGALYEQYF
TGTGCCAGCAGTGAAGGACCGGGACTAGCGGGAGCCCTCTACGAGCAGTACTTC